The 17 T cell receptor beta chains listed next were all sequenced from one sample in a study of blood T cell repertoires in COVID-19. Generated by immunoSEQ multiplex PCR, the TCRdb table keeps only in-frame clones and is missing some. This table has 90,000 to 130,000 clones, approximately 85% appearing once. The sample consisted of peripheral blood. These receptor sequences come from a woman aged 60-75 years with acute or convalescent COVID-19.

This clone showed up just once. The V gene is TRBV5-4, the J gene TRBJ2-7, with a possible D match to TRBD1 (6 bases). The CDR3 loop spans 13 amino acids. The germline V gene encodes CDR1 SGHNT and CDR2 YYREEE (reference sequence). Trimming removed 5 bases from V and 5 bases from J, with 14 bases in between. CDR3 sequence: CASSQQGVDEQYF. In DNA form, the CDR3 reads TGTGCCAGCAGTCAACAGGGAGTGGACGAGCAGTACTTC.

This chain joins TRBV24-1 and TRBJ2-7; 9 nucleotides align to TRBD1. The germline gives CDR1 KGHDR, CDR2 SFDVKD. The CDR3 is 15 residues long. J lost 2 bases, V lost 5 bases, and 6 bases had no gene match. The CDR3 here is CATSVGQGLTYEQYF. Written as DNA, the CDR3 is TGTGCCACCAGTGTTGGACAGGGGCTCACCTACGAGCAGTACTTC.

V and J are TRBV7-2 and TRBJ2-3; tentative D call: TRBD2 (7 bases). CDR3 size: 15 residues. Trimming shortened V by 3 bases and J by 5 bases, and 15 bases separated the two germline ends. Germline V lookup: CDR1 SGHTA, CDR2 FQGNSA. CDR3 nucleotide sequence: TGTGCCAGCAGCTTTGGGGGGGGGCCGGGAGATACGCAGTATTTT. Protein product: CASSFGGGPGDTQYF.

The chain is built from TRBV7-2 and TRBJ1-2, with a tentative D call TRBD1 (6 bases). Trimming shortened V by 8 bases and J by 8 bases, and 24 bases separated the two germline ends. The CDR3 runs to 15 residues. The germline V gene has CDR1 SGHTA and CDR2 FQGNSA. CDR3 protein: CASRSKAGPTGGYTF. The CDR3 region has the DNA TGTGCCAGCCGGTCTAAGGCCGGCCCCACAGGGGGCTACACCTTC.

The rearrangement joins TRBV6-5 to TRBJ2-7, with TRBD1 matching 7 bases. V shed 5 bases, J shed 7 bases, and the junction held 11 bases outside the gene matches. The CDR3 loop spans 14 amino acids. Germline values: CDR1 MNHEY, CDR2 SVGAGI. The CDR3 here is CASSPPGTAPEQYF. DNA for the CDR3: TGTGCCAGCAGTCCCCCCGGGACAGCCCCGGAGCAGTACTTC.

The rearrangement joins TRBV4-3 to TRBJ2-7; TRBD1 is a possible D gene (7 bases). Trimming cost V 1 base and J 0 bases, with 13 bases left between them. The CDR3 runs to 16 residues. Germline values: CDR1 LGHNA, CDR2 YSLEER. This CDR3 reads CASSQGAGGSSYEQYF. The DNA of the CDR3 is TGCGCCAGCAGCCAAGGGGCAGGGGGGAGCTCCTACGAGCAGTACTTC.

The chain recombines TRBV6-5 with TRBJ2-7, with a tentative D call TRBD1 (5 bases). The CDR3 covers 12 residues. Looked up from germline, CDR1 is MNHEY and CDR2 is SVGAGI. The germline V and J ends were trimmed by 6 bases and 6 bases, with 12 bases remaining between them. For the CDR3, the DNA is TGTGCCAGCAGGAGGCCCCAGGGCGAGCAGTACTTC. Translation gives CASRRPQGEQYF.

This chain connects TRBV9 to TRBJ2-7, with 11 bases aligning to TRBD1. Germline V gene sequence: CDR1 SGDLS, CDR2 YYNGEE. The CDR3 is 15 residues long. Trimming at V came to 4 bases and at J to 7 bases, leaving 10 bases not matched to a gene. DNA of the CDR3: TGTGCCAGCAGCCTCGGACAGGGGGCGCGGGCGGAGCAGTACTTC. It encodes CASSLGQGARAEQYF.

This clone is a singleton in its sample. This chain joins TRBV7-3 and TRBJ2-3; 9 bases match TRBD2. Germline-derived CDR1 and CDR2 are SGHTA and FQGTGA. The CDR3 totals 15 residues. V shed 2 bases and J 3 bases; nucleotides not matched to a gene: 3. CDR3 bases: TGTGCCAGCAGCTTACTAGCGGGGAGTACAGATACGCAGTATTTT. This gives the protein CASSLLAGSTDTQYF. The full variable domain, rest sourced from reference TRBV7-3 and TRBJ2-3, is GAGVSQTPSNKVTEKGKYVELRCDPISGHTALYWYRQSLGQGPEFLIYFQGTGAADDSGLPNDRFFAVRPEGSVSTLKIQRTERGDSAVYLCASSLLAGSTDTQYFGPGTRLTVL.

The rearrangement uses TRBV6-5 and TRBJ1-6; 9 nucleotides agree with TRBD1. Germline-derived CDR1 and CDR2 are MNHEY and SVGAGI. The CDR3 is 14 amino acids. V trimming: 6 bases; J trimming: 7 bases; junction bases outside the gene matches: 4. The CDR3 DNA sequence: TGTGCCAGCAGCCTAGGACAGGGGAATTCACCCCTCCACTTT. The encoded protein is CASSLGQGNSPLHF.

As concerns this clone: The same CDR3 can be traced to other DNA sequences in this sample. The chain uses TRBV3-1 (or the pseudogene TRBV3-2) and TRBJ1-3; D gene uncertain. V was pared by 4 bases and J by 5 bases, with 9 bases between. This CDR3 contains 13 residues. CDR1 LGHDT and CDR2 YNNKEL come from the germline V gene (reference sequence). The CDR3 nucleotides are TGTGCCAGCAGCCCACGGGGTCGAAACACCATATATTTT. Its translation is CASSPRGRNTIYF.

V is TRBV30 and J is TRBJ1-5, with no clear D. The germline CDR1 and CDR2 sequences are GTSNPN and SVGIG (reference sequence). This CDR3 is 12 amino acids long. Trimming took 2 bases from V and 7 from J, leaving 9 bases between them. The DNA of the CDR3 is TGTGCCTGGAGTTCGGGGAGGCAGCCCCAGCATTTT. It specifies CAWSSGRQPQHF.

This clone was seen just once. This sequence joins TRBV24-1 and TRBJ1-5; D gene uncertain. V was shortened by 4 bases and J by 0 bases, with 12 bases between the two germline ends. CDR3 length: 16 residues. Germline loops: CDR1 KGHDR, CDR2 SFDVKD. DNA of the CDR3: TGTGCCACCAGTGACACGACGGGATATAGCAATCAGCCCCAGCATTTT. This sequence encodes CATSDTTGYSNQPQHF.

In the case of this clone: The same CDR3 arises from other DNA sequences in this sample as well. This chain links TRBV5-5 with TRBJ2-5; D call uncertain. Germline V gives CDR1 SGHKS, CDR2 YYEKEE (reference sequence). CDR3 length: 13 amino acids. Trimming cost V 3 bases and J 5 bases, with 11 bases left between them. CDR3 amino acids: CASSSPTRETQYF. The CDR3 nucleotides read TGTGCCAGCAGCTCCCCCACCCGGGAGACCCAGTACTTC. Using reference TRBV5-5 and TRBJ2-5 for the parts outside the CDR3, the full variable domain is DAGVTQSPTHLIKTRGQQVTLRCSPISGHKSVSWYQQVLGQGPQFIFQYYEKEERGRGNFPDRFSARQFPNYSSELNVNALLLGDSALYLCASSSPTRETQYFGPGTRLLVL.

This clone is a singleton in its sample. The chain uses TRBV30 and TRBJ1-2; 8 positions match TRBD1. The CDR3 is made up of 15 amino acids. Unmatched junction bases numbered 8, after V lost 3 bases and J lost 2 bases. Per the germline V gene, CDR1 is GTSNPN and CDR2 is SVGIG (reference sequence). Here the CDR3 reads CAWRIGQGTNYGYTF. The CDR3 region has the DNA TGTGCCTGGAGGATTGGACAGGGAACCAACTATGGCTACACCTTC.

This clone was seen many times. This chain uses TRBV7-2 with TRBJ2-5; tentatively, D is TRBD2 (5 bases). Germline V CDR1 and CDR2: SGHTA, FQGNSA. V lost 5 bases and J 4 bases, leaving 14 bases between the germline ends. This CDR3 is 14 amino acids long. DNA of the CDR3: TGTGCCAGCAGCCCCGACCTCGGGGTAGAGACCCAGTACTTC. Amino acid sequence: CASSPDLGVETQYF.

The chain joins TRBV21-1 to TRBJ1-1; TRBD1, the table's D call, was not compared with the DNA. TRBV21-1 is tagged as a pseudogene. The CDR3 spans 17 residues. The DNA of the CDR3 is TGTGCCAGCAGCAAGAGTAGGGGACAGGGAGGGGGTACTGAAGCTTTCTTT. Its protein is CASSKSRGQGGGTEAFF.